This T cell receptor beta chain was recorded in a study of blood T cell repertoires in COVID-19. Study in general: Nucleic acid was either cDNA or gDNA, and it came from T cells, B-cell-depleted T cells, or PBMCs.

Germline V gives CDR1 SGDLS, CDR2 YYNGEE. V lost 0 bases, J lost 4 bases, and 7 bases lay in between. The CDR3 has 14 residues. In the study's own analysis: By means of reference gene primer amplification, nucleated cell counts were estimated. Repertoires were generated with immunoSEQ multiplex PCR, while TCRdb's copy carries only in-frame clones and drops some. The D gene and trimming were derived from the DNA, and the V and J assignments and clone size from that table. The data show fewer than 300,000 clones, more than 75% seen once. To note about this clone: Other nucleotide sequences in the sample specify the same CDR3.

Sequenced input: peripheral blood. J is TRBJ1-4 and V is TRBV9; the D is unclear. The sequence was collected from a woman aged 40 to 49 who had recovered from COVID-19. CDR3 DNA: TGTGCCAGCAGCGTAGGGCAGTTTAATGAAAAACTGTTTTTT. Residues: CASSVGQFNEKLFF.